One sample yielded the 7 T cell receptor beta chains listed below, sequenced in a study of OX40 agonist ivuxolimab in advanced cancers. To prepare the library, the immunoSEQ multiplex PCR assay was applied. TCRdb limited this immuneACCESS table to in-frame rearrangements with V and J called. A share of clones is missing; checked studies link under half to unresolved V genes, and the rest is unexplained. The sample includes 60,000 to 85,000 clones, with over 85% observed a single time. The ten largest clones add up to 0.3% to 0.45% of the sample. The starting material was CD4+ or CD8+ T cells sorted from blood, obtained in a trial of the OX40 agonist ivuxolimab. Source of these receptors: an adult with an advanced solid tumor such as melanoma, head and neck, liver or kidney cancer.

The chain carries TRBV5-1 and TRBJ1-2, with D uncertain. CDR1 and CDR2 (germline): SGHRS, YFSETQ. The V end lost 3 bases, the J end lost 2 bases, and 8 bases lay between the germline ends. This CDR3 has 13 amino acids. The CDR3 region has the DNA TGCGCCAGCAGCTCGTCGGACAACTATGGCTACACCTTC. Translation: CASSSSDNYGYTF.

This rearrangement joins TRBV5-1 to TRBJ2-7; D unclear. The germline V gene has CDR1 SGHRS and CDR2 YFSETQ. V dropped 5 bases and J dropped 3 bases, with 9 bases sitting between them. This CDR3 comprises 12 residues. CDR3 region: CASSRPDYEQYF. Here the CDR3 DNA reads TGCGCCAGCAGTAGGCCGGACTACGAGCAGTACTTC.

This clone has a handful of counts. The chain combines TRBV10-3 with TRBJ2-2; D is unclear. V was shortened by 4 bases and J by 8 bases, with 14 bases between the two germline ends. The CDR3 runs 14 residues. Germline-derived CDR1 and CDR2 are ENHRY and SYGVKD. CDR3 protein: CAISVGFLVGELFF. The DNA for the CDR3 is TGTGCCATCAGTGTAGGGTTTCTAGTAGGGGAGCTGTTTTTT.

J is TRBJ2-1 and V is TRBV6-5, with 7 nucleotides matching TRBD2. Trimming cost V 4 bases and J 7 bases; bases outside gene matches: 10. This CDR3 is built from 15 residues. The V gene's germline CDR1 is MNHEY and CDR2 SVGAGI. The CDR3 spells CASSFGGGSINEQFF. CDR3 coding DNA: TGTGCCAGCAGTTTTGGGGGGGGATCGATAAATGAGCAGTTCTTC.

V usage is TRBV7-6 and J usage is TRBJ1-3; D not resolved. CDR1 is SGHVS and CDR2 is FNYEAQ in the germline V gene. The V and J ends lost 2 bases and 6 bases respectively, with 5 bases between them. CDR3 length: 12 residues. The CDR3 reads CASSLTQNTIYF. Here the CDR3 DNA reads TGTGCCAGCAGCTTAACCCAAAACACCATATATTTT. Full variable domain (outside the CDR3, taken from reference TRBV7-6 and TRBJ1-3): GAGVSQSPRYKVTKRGQDVALRCDPISGHVSLYWYRQALGQGPEFLTYFNYEAQQDKSGLPNDRFSAERPEGSISTLTIQRTEQRDSAMYRCASSLTQNTIYFGEGSWLTVV.

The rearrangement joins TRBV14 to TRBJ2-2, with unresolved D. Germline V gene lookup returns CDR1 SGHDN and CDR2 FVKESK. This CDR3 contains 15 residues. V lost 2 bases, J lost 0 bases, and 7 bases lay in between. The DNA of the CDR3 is TGTGCCAGCAGCCAATTCGGAGCGAACACCGGGGAGCTGTTTTTT. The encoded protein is CASSQFGANTGELFF.

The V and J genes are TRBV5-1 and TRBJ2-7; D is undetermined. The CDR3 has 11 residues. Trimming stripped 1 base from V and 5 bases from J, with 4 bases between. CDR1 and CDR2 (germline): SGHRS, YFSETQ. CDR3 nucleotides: TGCGCCAGCAGCTTGTACCACGAGCAGTACTTC. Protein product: CASSLYHEQYF.